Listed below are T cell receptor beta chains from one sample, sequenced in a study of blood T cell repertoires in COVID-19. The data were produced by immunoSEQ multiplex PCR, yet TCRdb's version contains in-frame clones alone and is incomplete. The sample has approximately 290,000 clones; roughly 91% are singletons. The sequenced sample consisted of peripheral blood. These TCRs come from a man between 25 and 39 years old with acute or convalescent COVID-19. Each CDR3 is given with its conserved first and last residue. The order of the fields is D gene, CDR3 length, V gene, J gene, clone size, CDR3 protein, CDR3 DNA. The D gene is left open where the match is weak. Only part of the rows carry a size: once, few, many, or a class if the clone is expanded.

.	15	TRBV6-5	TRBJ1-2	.	CASSLTPDSNYGYTF	TGTGCCAGCAGCCTTACACCCGACAGTAACTATGGCTACACCTTC
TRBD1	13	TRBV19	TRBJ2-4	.	CASSPGTVNIQYF	TGTGCCAGTAGTCCAGGGACAGTGAACATTCAGTACTTC
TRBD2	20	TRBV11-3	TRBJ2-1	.	CASSGEGLAGAPSSYNEQFF	TGTGCCAGCAGCGGCGAGGGACTAGCGGGAGCCCCGAGCTCCTACAATGAGCAGTTCTTC
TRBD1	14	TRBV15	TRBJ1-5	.	CATSSSGGNQPQHF	TGTGCCACCAGCAGTTCAGGGGGTAATCAGCCCCAGCATTTT
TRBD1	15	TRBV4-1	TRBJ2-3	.	CASSQTDRGPDTQYF	TGCGCCAGCAGCCAAACGGACAGGGGTCCAGATACGCAGTATTTT
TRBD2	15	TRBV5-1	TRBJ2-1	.	CASSQSGVSYNEQFF	TGCGCCAGCAGTCAGAGCGGGGTCTCCTACAATGAGCAGTTCTTC
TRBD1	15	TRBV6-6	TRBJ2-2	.	CASSYGTGVTGELFF	TGTGCCAGCAGTTATGGGACAGGCGTCACCGGGGAGCTGTTTTTT
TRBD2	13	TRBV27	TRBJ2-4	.	CAPYGGIRNIQYF	TGTGCCCCCTACGGGGGGATCCGAAACATTCAGTACTTC
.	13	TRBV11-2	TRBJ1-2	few	CASSPGQFYGYTF	TGTGCCAGCAGCCCTGGACAGTTCTATGGCTACACCTTC
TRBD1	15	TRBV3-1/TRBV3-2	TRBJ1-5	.	CASSIRGLGNQPQHF	TGTGCCAGCAGCATCAGGGGGCTGGGCAATCAGCCCCAGCATTTT
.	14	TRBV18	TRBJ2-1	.	CASSPRQAEGEQFF	TGTGCCAGCTCACCCAGACAAGCTGAGGGTGAGCAGTTCTTC
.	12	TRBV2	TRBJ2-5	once	CASRGDFGTQYF	TGTGCCAGCAGAGGGGACTTTGGGACCCAGTACTTC
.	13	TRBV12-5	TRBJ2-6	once	CASGSSGANVLTF	TGTGCTAGTGGTTCGTCTGGGGCCAACGTCCTGACTTTC
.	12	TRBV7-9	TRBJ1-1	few	CASSFRNTEAFF	TGTGCCAGCAGCTTTCGGAACACTGAAGCTTTCTTT
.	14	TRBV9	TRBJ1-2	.	CASSPGQGNYGYTF	TGTGCCAGCAGCCCGGGACAAGGAAACTATGGCTACACCTTC
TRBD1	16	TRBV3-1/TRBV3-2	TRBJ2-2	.	CASSQAGTANTGELFF	TGTGCCAGCAGCCAAGCCGGGACAGCGAACACCGGGGAGCTGTTTTTT
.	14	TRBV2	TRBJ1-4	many	CASSVGGSNEKLFF	TGTGCCAGCAGCGTGGGAGGTTCCAATGAAAAACTGTTTTTT
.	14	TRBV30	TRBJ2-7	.	CALEPGVSKDEQYF	TGTGCCCTGGAACCCGGGGTCTCGAAGGACGAGCAGTACTTC
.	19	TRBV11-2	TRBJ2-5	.	CASSFLLIPGQGYQETQYF	TGTGCCAGCAGCTTTCTCTTAATCCCGGGACAAGGGTACCAAGAGACCCAGTACTTC
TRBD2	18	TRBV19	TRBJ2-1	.	CASSNIRGLAGIVDEQFF	TGTGCCAGTAGCAATATCAGAGGACTAGCGGGAATCGTCGACGAGCAGTTCTTC
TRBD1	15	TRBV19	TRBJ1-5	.	CASTETGGRNQPQHF	TGTGCCAGTACCGAGACAGGGGGCCGCAATCAGCCCCAGCATTTT
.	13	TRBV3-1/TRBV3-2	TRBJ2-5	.	CASSQNRQETQYF	TGTGCCAGCAGCCAAAACCGGCAAGAGACCCAGTACTTC
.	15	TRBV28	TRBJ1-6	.	CASSPPQASNSPLHF	TGTGCCAGCAGTCCCCCCCAAGCCTCCAATTCACCCCTCCACTTT
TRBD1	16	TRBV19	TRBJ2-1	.	CASSRTDRPRTRQQFF	TGTGCCAGTAGTAGGACGGACAGGCCCCGGACCCGGCAGCAGTTCTTC
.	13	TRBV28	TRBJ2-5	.	CASSTGNQETQYF	TGTGCCAGCAGCACAGGAAACCAAGAGACCCAGTACTTC
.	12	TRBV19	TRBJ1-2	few	CASSRGVHGYTF	TGTGCCAGTAGCCGGGGTGTGCATGGCTACACCTTC
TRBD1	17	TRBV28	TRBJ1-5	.	CASSLGTGRRSNQPQHF	TGTGCCAGCAGTCTAGGGACAGGCCGACGCTCCAATCAGCCCCAGCATTTT
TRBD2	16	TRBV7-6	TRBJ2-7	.	CASSPVTSGRTYEQYF	TGTGCCAGCAGCCCGGTGACTAGCGGGAGGACCTACGAGCAGTACTTC
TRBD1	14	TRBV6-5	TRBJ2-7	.	CASSSRGQGFSWYF	TGTGCCAGCAGTTCCCGAGGACAGGGATTTTCCTGGTACTTC
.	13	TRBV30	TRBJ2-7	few	CASGMGAVLRQYF	TGTGCCTCTGGGATGGGGGCAGTGCTAAGGCAGTACTTC
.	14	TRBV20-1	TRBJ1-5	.	CSASLIYSNQPQHF	TGCAGTGCTAGTTTAATCTATAGCAATCAGCCCCAGCATTTT
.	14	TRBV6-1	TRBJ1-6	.	CASRMDNTLSPLHF	TGTGCCAGCAGGATGGACAATACCCTTTCACCCCTCCACTTT
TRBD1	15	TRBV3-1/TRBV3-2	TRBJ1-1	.	CASSPRDRTRTEAFF	TGTGCCAGCAGCCCCCGGGACAGGACCCGCACTGAAGCTTTCTTT